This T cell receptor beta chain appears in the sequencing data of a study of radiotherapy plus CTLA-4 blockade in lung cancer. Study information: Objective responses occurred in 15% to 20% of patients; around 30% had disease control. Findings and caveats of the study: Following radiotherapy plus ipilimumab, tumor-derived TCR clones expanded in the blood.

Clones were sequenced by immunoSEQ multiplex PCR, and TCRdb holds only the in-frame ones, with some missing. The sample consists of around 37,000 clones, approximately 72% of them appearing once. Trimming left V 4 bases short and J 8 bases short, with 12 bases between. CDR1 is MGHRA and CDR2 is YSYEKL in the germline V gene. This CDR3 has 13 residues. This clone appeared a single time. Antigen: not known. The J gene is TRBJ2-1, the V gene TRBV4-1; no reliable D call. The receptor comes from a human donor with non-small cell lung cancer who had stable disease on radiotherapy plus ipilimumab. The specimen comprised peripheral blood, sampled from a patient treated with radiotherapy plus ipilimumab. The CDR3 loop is CASSRNLEYEQFF. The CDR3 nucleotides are TGCGCCAGCAGCCGCAATCTAGAATATGAGCAGTTCTTC.